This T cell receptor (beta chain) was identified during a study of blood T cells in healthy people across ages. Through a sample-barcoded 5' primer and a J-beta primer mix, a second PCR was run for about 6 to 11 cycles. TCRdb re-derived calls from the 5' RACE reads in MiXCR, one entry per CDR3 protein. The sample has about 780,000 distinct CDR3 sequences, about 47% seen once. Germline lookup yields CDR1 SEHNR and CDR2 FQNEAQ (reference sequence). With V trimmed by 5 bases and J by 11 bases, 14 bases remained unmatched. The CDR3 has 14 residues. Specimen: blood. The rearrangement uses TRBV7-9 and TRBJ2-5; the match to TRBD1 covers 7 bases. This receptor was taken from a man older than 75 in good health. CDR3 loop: CASSPRQGLNEQYF. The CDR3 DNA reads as TGTGCCAGCAGCCCACGACAGGGTCTCAATGAGCAGTACTTC.